This TCR beta chain was recorded in a study of control samples from healthy donors and cancer patients. The germline V and J ends were trimmed by 0 bases and 2 bases, with 8 bases remaining between them. The CDR3 extends over 15 amino acids. Germline V lookup: CDR1 WSHSY, CDR2 SAAADI. This table comes from immunoSEQ multiplex PCR, and its TCRdb copy is limited to in-frame clones, with some not included. The table lists 120,000 or so clones, 75% to 95% of them singletons, with about 2.6% in the top ten. The chain links TRBV10-2 to TRBJ2-1; D unclear. This receptor was obtained from a young man in good health. Sequenced: blood. CDR3 DNA sequence: TGCGCCAGCAGTGAGTCGAAGTTCACCTACAATGAGCAGTTCTTC. This gives the protein CASSESKFTYNEQFF.